The 3 T cell receptor beta chains presented below share a single source sample, sequenced in a study of cytomegalovirus exposure and HLA in healthy donors. PCR employed 60 Vbeta and 13 Jbeta primers. Measured with immunoSEQ multiplex PCR; TCRdb has only the in-frame clones, and not every one. The data hold 40,000 or so clones, with approximately 91% observed a single time. Material: PBMCs. Receptors originate from a woman aged 18-35 years in good health and CMV-seronegative.

V and J are TRBV14 and TRBJ2-1, with a tentative D call TRBD2 (5 bases). Trimming shortened V by 4 bases and J by 6 bases, and 19 bases separated the two germline ends. The germline V gene encodes CDR1 SGHDN and CDR2 FVKESK. This CDR3 region has 16 residues. The CDR3 region has the DNA TGTGCCAGCAGCCCTTTGACTACAAGGAGAACCAATGAGCAGTTCTTC. Residues: CASSPLTTRRTNEQFF.

This chain joins TRBV5-1 and TRBJ1-2; D is perhaps TRBD1 (5 bases). CDR1 is SGHRS and CDR2 is YFSETQ in the germline V gene. Trimming removed 0 bases from V and 1 base from J, with 13 bases in between. CDR3 length equals 16 residues. This CDR3 reads CASSLDGGADNYGYTF. The CDR3 nucleotides read TGCGCCAGCAGCTTGGATGGAGGGGCGGATAACTATGGCTACACCTTC.

The chain recombines TRBV6-1 with TRBJ1-5, with 8 nucleotides matching TRBD1. Trimming at V came to 6 bases and at J to 2 bases, leaving 6 bases not matched to a gene. CDR3 length: 15 residues. CDR1 MNHNS and CDR2 SASEGT come from the germline V gene. The CDR3 bases are TGTGCCAGCAGATGGGGACAGGTGGGCAATCAGCCCCAGCATTTT. As protein: CASRWGQVGNQPQHF.